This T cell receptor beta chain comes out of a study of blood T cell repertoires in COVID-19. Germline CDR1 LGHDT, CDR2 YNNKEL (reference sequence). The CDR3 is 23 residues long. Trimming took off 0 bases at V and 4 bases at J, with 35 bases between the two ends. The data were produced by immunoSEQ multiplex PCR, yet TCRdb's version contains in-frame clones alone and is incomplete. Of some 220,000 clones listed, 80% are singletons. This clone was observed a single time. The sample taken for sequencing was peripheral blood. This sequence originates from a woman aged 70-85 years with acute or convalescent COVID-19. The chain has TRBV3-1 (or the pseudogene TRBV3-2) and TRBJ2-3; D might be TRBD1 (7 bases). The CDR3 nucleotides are TGTGCCAGCAGCCAAGAGTTGGGGCTTTGGACCTCCCAGGGGGGTCCTCCGCCAGATACGCAGTATTTT. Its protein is CASSQELGLWTSQGGPPPDTQYF.